The 13 T cell receptor beta chains below come from one sample, sequenced in a study of cytomegalovirus exposure and HLA in healthy donors. Primers included in the PCR were 60 Vbeta and 13 Jbeta primers. Generated by immunoSEQ multiplex PCR, the TCRdb table keeps only in-frame clones and is missing some. The sample has fewer than 70,000 clones, and its top ten clones hold approximately 5%. Material for sequencing was PBMCs. The receptors were sampled from a man aged 25 to 40 in good health and CMV-seropositive.

This rearrangement joins TRBV2 to TRBJ2-7, with TRBD1 identical over 12 bases. The CDR3 is 15 residues long. The ends lost 5 bases at V and 7 bases at J; junction bases unmatched: 9. The germline gives CDR1 SNHLY, CDR2 FYNNEI. CDR3: CASSPRGTGGGEQYF. The CDR3 DNA sequence: TGTGCCAGCAGTCCCCGGGGGACAGGGGGCGGGGAGCAGTACTTC.

This rearrangement joins TRBV5-6 to TRBJ1-1; possibly TRBD1 for D (5 bases). Trimming cost V 0 bases and J 5 bases, with 17 bases left between them. In germline, CDR1 is SGHDT, CDR2 YYEEEE. This CDR3 region has 16 residues. CDR3 in amino acids: CASSLGLSGVFTEAFF. In DNA form, the CDR3 reads TGTGCCAGCAGCTTGGGACTTTCGGGGGTGTTTACTGAAGCTTTCTTT.

The CDR3 reads CATRGGSTDTQYF. The DNA of the CDR3 is TGTGCCACCAGAGGCGGATCCACAGATACGCAGTATTTT. The V gene is TRBV30, the J gene TRBJ2-3; no clear D gene. This CDR3 spans 13 amino acids. Germline V gene data show CDR1 as GTSNPN and CDR2 as SVGIG (reference sequence). V was shortened by 8 bases and J by 2 bases, with 14 bases between the two germline ends.

This chain joins TRBV29-1 and TRBJ2-5; 9 bases are shared with TRBD1. The CDR3 has 15 residues. Per the germline V gene, CDR1 is SQVTM and CDR2 is ANQGSEA. Trimming at V came to 3 bases and at J to 5 bases, leaving 10 bases not matched to a gene. CDR3 sequence (DNA): TGCAGCGTTGAGGGACAGGGTACTTTCTTGGAGACCCAGTACTTC. This codes for CSVEGQGTFLETQYF.

This chain connects TRBV18 to TRBJ2-7; 10 bases are a match to TRBD1. Germline CDR1 is KGHSH and CDR2 is LQKENI. The CDR3 has 16 amino acids. V was clipped by 4 bases and J by 7 bases; unmatched bases: 13. CDR3 nucleotides: TGTGCCAGCTCACGAATGGAGGTGACAGGGGGCAATGAGCAGTACTTC. This codes for CASSRMEVTGGNEQYF.

This CDR3 reads CASSFTGNTGELFF. DNA for the CDR3: TGTGCCAGCAGCTTCACAGGGAACACCGGGGAGCTGTTTTTT. The chain uses TRBV5-7 and TRBJ2-2; possible D gene TRBD1, 5 bases. TRBV5-7 is filed as an ORF, its function uncertain. This CDR3 is built from 14 residues. Trimming removed 2 bases at V and 1 base at J, with 6 bases between.

J is TRBJ1-3 and V is TRBV19, with unresolved D. Germline loops: CDR1 LNHDA, CDR2 SQIVND (reference sequence). Trimming pared 8 bases from V and 4 bases from J, leaving 9 bases between. The CDR3 is 12 amino acids. The DNA for the CDR3 is TGTGCCAGTCGCCAGGAAGGAAACACCATATATTTT. It is translated as CASRQEGNTIYF.

The V call is TRBV7-6, the J call TRBJ2-1; 8 nucleotides align to TRBD2. Germline lookup yields CDR1 SGHVS and CDR2 FNYEAQ. J gave up 0 bases and V 4 bases, and 5 bases lay outside the gene matches. The CDR3 contains 16 residues. CDR3 DNA sequence: TGTGCCAGCAGCTCCGCGGGGGGCAACTCCTACAATGAGCAGTTCTTC. Residues: CASSSAGGNSYNEQFF.

This sequence joins TRBV7-9 and TRBJ1-6, with D unresolved. CDR1 SEHNR and CDR2 FQNEAQ come from the germline V gene (reference sequence). This CDR3 comprises 16 residues. Trimming pared 3 bases from V and 13 bases from J, leaving 22 bases between. CDR3 in amino acids: CASSLGSSSGGSPLHF. CDR3 nucleotide sequence: TGTGCCAGCAGCTTGGGCAGTTCGTCAGGAGGAAGCCCCCTCCACTTT.

V and J are TRBV11-3 and TRBJ2-7; TRBD2 matches 7 bases. Germline V gene data show CDR1 as SGHNT and CDR2 as YENEEA. The CDR3 loop spans 14 amino acids. Germline trimming cut 2 bases from V and 0 bases from J; bases unmatched to any gene: 1. The CDR3 loop reads CASSLSGTSYEQYF. As DNA, the CDR3 is TGTGCCAGCAGCTTAAGCGGGACCTCCTACGAGCAGTACTTC.

In nucleotides, the CDR3 is TGTGCCGTTATGGCGACAGGGGGCGACGAGACCCAGTACTTC. It is translated as CAVMATGGDETQYF. The rearrangement links TRBV10-3 to TRBJ2-5; 10 bases agree with TRBD1. CDR1 is ENHRY, CDR2 SYGVKD, per germline. The CDR3 consists of 14 residues. The ends lost 11 bases at V and 5 bases at J; junction bases unmatched: 11.

The chain joins TRBV18 to TRBJ1-4; D gene unclear. Trimming pared 6 bases from V and 6 bases from J, leaving 11 bases between. The length of the CDR3 is 13 residues. Per germline, CDR1 KGHSH and CDR2 LQKENI. The CDR3 region has the DNA TGTGCCAGCTCTCCTCGTTCGGATGAAAAACTGTTTTTT. It encodes CASSPRSDEKLFF.

The genes are TRBV11-1 and TRBJ1-1; D gene unclear. Germline V CDR1 and CDR2: SGHAT, FQDESV (reference sequence). The CDR3 sequence is 13 residues long. The ends were cut back, 3 bases at V and 1 base at J, with 6 bases in the middle. In nucleotides, the CDR3 is TGTGCCAGCAGCTTGCACTGGAACACTGAAGCTTTCTTT. Amino acids: CASSLHWNTEAFF. Full variable domain (rest looked up from reference TRBV11-1 and TRBJ1-1): EAEVAQSPRYKITEKSQAVAFWCDPISGHATLYWYRQILGQGPELLVQFQDESVVDDSQLPKDRFSAERLKGVDSTLKIQPAELGDSAMYLCASSLHWNTEAFFGQGTRLTVV.